These 30 T cell receptor beta chains originate from one sample sequenced in a study of T cell responses to AZD1222 COVID-19 vaccine. The method was immunoSEQ multiplex PCR; TCRdb's version includes in-frame clones alone and lacks a portion of them. Counted here are some 94,000 clones, about 92% occurring once; the ten biggest clones make up roughly 13%. The sequencing here drew on peripheral blood, taken on day 0 of AZD1222 vaccination. All receptors come from an adult in good health.

The chain has TRBV19 and TRBJ1-3; no reliable D call. The V gene's germline CDR1 is LNHDA and CDR2 SQIVND (reference sequence). Trimming cost V 4 bases and J 3 bases, with 13 bases left between them. The CDR3 contains 15 residues. CDR3 sequence: CASSTPPGFGNTIYF. The CDR3 DNA reads TGTGCCAGTAGTACGCCCCCCGGATTTGGAAACACCATATATTTT.

This clone was seen a few times. This chain connects TRBV2 to TRBJ2-1, with D perhaps TRBD1 (6 bases). Per the germline V gene, CDR1 is SNHLY and CDR2 is FYNNEI. The CDR3 has 10 amino acids. Deletions cut 11 bases from V and 7 bases from J, with 9 bases between. The CDR3 loop reads CAGQRNEQFF. CDR3 coding DNA: TGTGCCGGACAGAGGAATGAGCAGTTCTTC.

The sample holds one count of this clone. The CDR3 protein is CASSPLQGLGEKLFF. CDR3 coding DNA: TGTGCCAGCAGCCCGCTACAGGGTTTAGGGGAAAAACTGTTTTTT. The chain couples TRBV3-1 (or the pseudogene TRBV3-2) to TRBJ1-4; D possibly corresponds to TRBD1 (6 bases). In germline, CDR1 is LGHDT, CDR2 YNNKEL (reference sequence). Trimming pared 4 bases from V and 8 bases from J, leaving 17 bases between. CDR3 size: 15 residues.

V gene TRBV6-5 combines with J gene TRBJ1-2; D not certain. The CDR3 consists of 13 residues. Per germline, CDR1 MNHEY and CDR2 SVGAGI. The germline V and J ends were trimmed by 5 bases and 8 bases, with 15 bases remaining between them. This CDR3 reads CASSIGPHRGYTF. The CDR3 DNA reads TGTGCCAGCAGTATTGGCCCTCACCGGGGCTACACCTTC.

The rearrangement uses TRBV18 and TRBJ2-6, with a tentative D call TRBD2 (6 bases). Germline CDR1 is KGHSH and CDR2 is LQKENI. The V end was cut by 2 bases, the J end by 1 base, with 6 bases between. This CDR3 region has 15 residues. In DNA, the CDR3 is TGTGCCAGCTCACCAGGGGGGTCTGGGGCCAACGTCCTGACTTTC. Translated: CASSPGGSGANVLTF.

The V gene is TRBV3-1 (or the pseudogene TRBV3-2), the J gene TRBJ1-5, with unresolved D. The V and J ends lost 1 base and 4 bases respectively, with 11 bases between them. This CDR3 region has 15 residues. Germline assignment: CDR1 LGHDT and CDR2 YNNKEL (reference sequence). CDR3 loop: CASSQGFESNQPQHF. As DNA, the CDR3 is TGTGCCAGCAGCCAAGGGTTCGAGTCAAATCAGCCCCAGCATTTT.

The rearrangement uses TRBV2 and TRBJ1-5, with 9 bases identical to TRBD1. This CDR3 spans 16 amino acids. V dropped 3 bases and J dropped 4; count of bases not matched to a gene: 7. Germline V gene sequence: CDR1 SNHLY, CDR2 FYNNEI. The CDR3 loop is CASSEGGQGINQPQHF. Here the CDR3 DNA reads TGTGCCAGCAGTGAGGGGGGACAGGGAATTAATCAGCCCCAGCATTTT. Full variable domain (outside the CDR3, taken from reference TRBV2 and TRBJ1-5): EPEVTQTPSHQVTQMGQEVILRCVPISNHLYFYWYRQILGQKVEFLVSFYNNEISEKSEIFDDQFSVERPDGSNFTLKIRSTKLEDSAMYFCASSEGGQGINQPQHFGDGTRLSIL.

The chain has TRBV19 and TRBJ2-5; D not certain. This CDR3 is 13 amino acids long. Germline values: CDR1 LNHDA, CDR2 SQIVND (reference sequence). The ends were cut back, 5 bases at V and 1 base at J, with 8 bases in the middle. In nucleotides, the CDR3 is TGTGCCAGTAGTTTGACGGTCCAAGAGACCCAGTACTTC. It translates to CASSLTVQETQYF.

CDR3 residues: CASSTTRTGWTEAFF. In nucleotides, the CDR3 is TGTGCCAGCAGCACAACCCGGACAGGCTGGACTGAAGCTTTCTTT. This chain links TRBV7-8 with TRBJ1-1, with 7 bases aligning to TRBD1. Trimming took 5 bases from V and 5 from J; bases not matched to a gene: 11. The V gene's germline CDR1 is SGHVS and CDR2 FQNEAQ. The CDR3 loop spans 15 amino acids.

V usage is TRBV7-9 and J usage is TRBJ2-7, with D tentatively TRBD2 (5 bases). The CDR3 has 16 residues. V dropped 5 bases and J dropped 5 bases, with 22 bases sitting between them. Germline assignment: CDR1 SEHNR and CDR2 FQNEAQ (reference sequence). CDR3 DNA: TGTGCCAGCAGCCCACCTTTACGGATAGCGCCTAACGAGCAGTACTTC. Protein sequence: CASSPPLRIAPNEQYF. The complete variable domain, with remaining parts taken from reference TRBV7-9 and TRBJ2-7, reads DTGVSQNPRHKITKRGQNVTFRCDPISEHNRLYWYRQTLGQGPEFLTYFQNEAQLEKSRLLSDRFSAERPKGSFSTLEIQRTEQGDSAMYLCASSPPLRIAPNEQYFGPGTRLTVT.

This chain uses TRBV19 with TRBJ2-7; tentative D call: TRBD2 (6 bases). CDR1 is LNHDA and CDR2 is SQIVND in the germline V gene (reference sequence). Trimming stripped 1 base from V and 2 bases from J, with 12 bases between. CDR3 size: 15 residues. The CDR3 coding sequence is TGTGCCAGTAGTATAGGAGCGGGCCTAGCCTACGAGCAGTACTTC. This sequence encodes CASSIGAGLAYEQYF.

This rearrangement joins TRBV7-2 to TRBJ1-1; 7 nucleotides agree with TRBD1. Trimming at V came to 2 bases and at J to 12 bases, leaving 15 bases not matched to a gene. The CDR3 totals 15 residues. The V gene's germline CDR1 is SGHTA and CDR2 FQGNSA. The CDR3 region has the DNA TGTGCCAGCAGCTTATTTTGGGGGGGGACAGAAAGACCTTTCTTT. Protein product: CASSLFWGGTERPFF.

In its sample, this clone was seen once. The rearrangement joins TRBV15 to TRBJ1-1; no definite D call. V was shortened by 0 bases and J by 0 bases, with 14 bases between the two germline ends. Germline values: CDR1 LNHNV, CDR2 YYDKDF (reference sequence). The CDR3 extends over 17 amino acids. CDR3 sequence: CATSRDTEGVMNTEAFF. The CDR3 bases are TGTGCCACCAGCAGAGATACGGAGGGTGTGATGAACACTGAAGCTTTCTTT.

J is TRBJ2-7 and V is TRBV7-9; unclear D gene. Germline CDR1 SEHNR, CDR2 FQNEAQ (reference sequence). With 2 bases removed from V and 5 bases from J, the gap between germline ends came to 7 bases. This CDR3 comprises 12 residues. The CDR3: CASSLLGHEQYF. CDR3 bases: TGTGCCAGCAGCTTATTAGGGCACGAGCAGTACTTC.

V is TRBV19 and J is TRBJ1-2, with 9 bases identical to TRBD1. Germline V gene data show CDR1 as LNHDA and CDR2 as SQIVND (reference sequence). The CDR3 length is 14 residues. V gave up 4 bases and J gave up 8 bases; unmatched junction bases: 8. The CDR3 coding sequence is TGTGCCAGTAGTACTGCAGGGACAGGGCGAGGCTACACCTTC. Translated: CASSTAGTGRGYTF.

The genes are TRBV5-4 and TRBJ2-7; D gene uncertain. Between the trimmed V and J ends, which lost 4 bases and 7 bases, there was a span of 15 bases. This CDR3 region has 13 residues. CDR1 is SGHNT, CDR2 YYREEE, per germline (reference sequence). CDR3 amino acids: CASSQSQIREQYF. CDR3 DNA sequence: TGTGCCAGCAGCCAATCACAGATACGTGAGCAGTACTTC. The full variable domain, rest sourced from reference TRBV5-4 and TRBJ2-7, is ETGVTQSPTHLIKTRGQQVTLRCSSQSGHNTVSWYQQALGQGPQFIFQYYREEENGRGNFPPRFSGLQFPNYSSELNVNALELDDSALYLCASSQSQIREQYFGPGTRLTVT.

The V call is TRBV9, the J call TRBJ2-1; TRBD2 matches 12 bases. The CDR3 length is 16 residues. Trimming removed 4 bases from V and 3 bases from J; junction bases left unmatched: 5. Germline-derived CDR1 and CDR2 are SGDLS and YYNGEE. The CDR3 DNA reads TGTGCCAGCAGCTCCAGACTAGCGGGGGTCTACAATGAGCAGTTCTTC. Translating gives CASSSRLAGVYNEQFF.

The chain has TRBV30 and TRBJ1-3; the D is unclear. Germline V gene data show CDR1 as GTSNPN and CDR2 as SVGIG (reference sequence). V lost 4 bases and J 2 bases, leaving 9 bases between the germline ends. The length of the CDR3 is 13 residues. CDR3: CAWNGRTGNTIYF. The CDR3 DNA is TGTGCCTGGAATGGCAGAACTGGAAACACCATATATTTT.

The chain recombines TRBV7-3 with TRBJ2-1, with D possibly being TRBD1 or TRBD2 (5 bases each). The length of the CDR3 is 15 residues. V lost 4 bases and J 6 bases, leaving 16 bases between the germline ends. Germline CDR1 reads SGHTA; CDR2 reads FQGTGA. As DNA, the CDR3 is TGTGCCAGCAGCTCCACCGGGACCCCCGGCAATGAGCAGTTCTTC. Translating it yields CASSSTGTPGNEQFF.

This chain uses TRBV5-8 with TRBJ2-7; the match to TRBD1 covers 12 bases. In germline, CDR1 is SGHTS, CDR2 YDEGEE. V lost 4 bases, J lost 5 bases, and 10 bases stayed unmatched. The CDR3 runs to 16 residues. The DNA of the CDR3 is TGTGCCAGCAGCCCGGGTTGGGACAGGGGGCGGGACGAGCAGTACTTC. The encoded protein is CASSPGWDRGRDEQYF.

The chain carries TRBV18 and TRBJ1-3, with D hard to call. V lost 1 base, J lost 0 bases, and 13 bases lay in between. This CDR3 region has 17 residues. Germline values: CDR1 KGHSH, CDR2 LQKENI. CDR3 sequence reads: CASSPLPAGPSGNTIYF. In DNA, the CDR3 is TGTGCCAGCTCACCACTTCCAGCGGGCCCCTCTGGAAACACCATATATTTT.

The rearrangement uses TRBV11-2 and TRBJ1-2, with D hard to call. Germline CDR1 reads SGHAT; CDR2 reads FQNNGV. The V end lost 2 bases, the J end lost 3 bases, and 7 bases lay between the germline ends. The CDR3 sequence is 13 residues long. Here the CDR3 DNA reads TGTGCCAGCAGCTTATCCAGTGACTATGGCTACACCTTC. Translated: CASSLSSDYGYTF.

This sequence joins TRBV7-8 and TRBJ2-5; 8 bases match TRBD2. The ends lost 2 bases at V and 4 bases at J; junction bases unmatched: 9. CDR3 length: 16 residues. Germline lookup yields CDR1 SGHVS and CDR2 FQNEAQ. CDR3 DNA sequence: TGTGCCAGCAGCTTATTGGAGCGGGGGAAGGGAGAGACCCAGTACTTC. Residues: CASSLLERGKGETQYF.

This chain connects TRBV5-6 to TRBJ1-5; D gene uncertain. This CDR3 region has 14 residues. Germline V CDR1 and CDR2: SGHDT, YYEEEE. V lost 0 bases, J lost 5 bases, and 9 bases lay in between. The CDR3 DNA reads as TGTGCCAGCAGCTTGGTAGGGCTCGATCAGCCCCAGCATTTT. This sequence encodes CASSLVGLDQPQHF.

The chain has TRBV4-1 and TRBJ2-2, with 7 bases that match TRBD2. Germline lookup yields CDR1 MGHRA and CDR2 YSYEKL. The CDR3 runs to 15 residues. With V trimmed by 4 bases and J by 0 bases, 2 bases remained unmatched. The CDR3 coding sequence is TGCGCCAGCAGCCGGGAGGGCACGAACACCGGGGAGCTGTTTTTT. Translating it yields CASSREGTNTGELFF.

This clone was observed a single time. This CDR3 reads CASSTSRGAGTGELFF. CDR3 nucleotides: TGTGCCAGTAGTACGAGCCGGGGGGCTGGCACCGGGGAGCTGTTTTTT. The rearrangement uses TRBV19 and TRBJ2-2; TRBD2 is a possible D gene (7 bases). Trimming shortened V by 4 bases and J by 4 bases, and 16 bases separated the two germline ends. Germline CDR1 is LNHDA and CDR2 is SQIVND (reference sequence). This CDR3 spans 16 amino acids.

The chain joins TRBV19 to TRBJ2-7; 7 bases match TRBD1. The CDR3 extends over 15 amino acids. J gave up 3 bases and V 1 base, and 6 bases lay outside the gene matches. CDR1 is LNHDA, CDR2 SQIVND, per germline (reference sequence). CDR3 in DNA: TGTGCCAGTAGTATAGCCGGGACAGACTTCTACGAGCAGTACTTC. The encoded protein is CASSIAGTDFYEQYF.

This CDR3 is CSARGFSSGTSYEQYF. In DNA, the CDR3 is TGCAGTGCTCGTGGGTTCTCGAGCGGTACATCCTACGAGCAGTACTTC. The gene calls are TRBV20-1 and TRBJ2-7; TRBD2 is a possible D gene (5 bases). Between the trimmed V and J ends, which lost 5 bases and 1 base, there was a span of 21 bases. Germline CDR1 is DFQATT and CDR2 is SNEGSKA (reference sequence). The CDR3 has 16 amino acids.

The chain employs TRBV2 and TRBJ1-2; D ambiguous. CDR3 length: 12 residues. Germline CDR1 and CDR2: SNHLY and FYNNEI. Trimming removed 4 bases from V and 5 bases from J, with 8 bases in between. The CDR3 nucleotides are TGTGCCAGCAGTGTCTTTTCATATGGCTACACCTTC. Protein sequence: CASSVFSYGYTF.

The J gene is TRBJ1-5, the V gene TRBV2, with 7 positions matching TRBD1. CDR1 SNHLY and CDR2 FYNNEI come from the germline V gene. V was pared by 4 bases and J by 3 bases, with 6 bases of the junction left unmatched. The CDR3 extends over 15 amino acids. CDR3 DNA sequence: TGTGCCAGCAGTGGCCCCGGGACAGTCAATCAGCCCCAGCATTTT. Amino acid sequence: CASSGPGTVNQPQHF.